Listed below are T cell receptor beta chains from one sample, sequenced in a study of sequential checkpoint blockade in melanoma. Profiling relied on immunoSEQ multiplex PCR, and the TCRdb table lists in-frame clones only, not all of them. The repertoire holds over 10,000 clones, with approximately 60% as singletons. Sequencing used CD8+ T cells sorted from blood (inferred from file names), obtained from a patient given nivolumab and ipilimumab in sequence. The receptor set was obtained from a human donor with melanoma. Both conserved end residues are part of each CDR3. Fields, in order: clone size, J gene, D gene, V gene, CDR3 DNA, CDR3 protein. The D gene is left open where the match is weak. Clone size is given for some rows only: seen once, a few or many times, or a class if the clone is expanded.

-	TRBJ2-7	-	TRBV6-5	TGTGCCAGCAGTTACGGACTGGGAACCTACGAGCAGTACTTC	CASSYGLGTYEQYF
-	TRBJ2-7	TRBD2	TRBV13	TGTGCCAGCAGCTCAGCGGGGAACGAGCAGTACTTC	CASSSAGNEQYF
large	TRBJ1-6	-	TRBV2	TGTGCCAGCAGGGTACAGGAAGTTTACGGCAGCTCCTATAATTCACCCCTCCACTTT	CASRVQEVYGSSYNSPLHF
once	TRBJ1-1	TRBD1	TRBV6-5	TGTGCCAGCAACCAAGGGGGCATCACTGAAGCTTTCTTT	CASNQGGITEAFF
-	TRBJ1-3	-	TRBV4-1	TGCGCCAGCAGCCTTCAACGGGGGGATCTCTCTGGAAACACCATATATTTT	CASSLQRGDLSGNTIYF
-	TRBJ2-7	TRBD1	TRBV7-9	TGTGCCAGCAGCGCGGACAGGTTCTACGAGCAGTACTTC	CASSADRFYEQYF
-	TRBJ1-1	-	TRBV30	TGTGCCTGGAGCCTAATCAGGGAAGCGAACACTGAAGCTTTCTTT	CAWSLIREANTEAFF
-	TRBJ2-7	-	TRBV7-3	TGTGCCAGCAGCCTAACCCCGAGCGGCGAGCAGTACTTC	CASSLTPSGEQYF
-	TRBJ2-7	-	TRBV18	TGTGCCAGCTCACTTACTGGGCCAAGCTACGAGCAGTACTTC	CASSLTGPSYEQYF
few	TRBJ2-2	TRBD2	TRBV7-9	TGTGCCAGCAGCCCGGGACTAGCGGGAGGGTTCGCCGGGGAGCTGTTTTTT	CASSPGLAGGFAGELFF
-	TRBJ2-3	TRBD2	TRBV4-1	TGCGCCAGCAGCCAAGATTGGGCTAGCGGGGCTAGCACAGATACGCAGTATTTT	CASSQDWASGASTDTQYF
medium-sized	TRBJ1-1	-	TRBV5-1	TGCGCCAGCAGCTTGGCGTGGCCAGACACTGAAGCTTTCTTT	CASSLAWPDTEAFF
-	TRBJ2-7	-	TRBV5-8	TGTGCCAGCAGCTCCCCAGGACAGAGGGGCTACGAGCAGTACTTC	CASSSPGQRGYEQYF
few	TRBJ2-1	TRBD2	TRBV27	TGTGCCAGCAGTCTCGGGACTAGCGGGGGATCTGGGCAGTTCTTC	CASSLGTSGGSGQFF
-	TRBJ2-6	TRBD2	TRBV9	TGTGCCAGCAGGACTCGGGGGGGGGTCTCTGGGGCCAACGTCCTGACTTTC	CASRTRGGVSGANVLTF
large	TRBJ1-3	TRBD1	TRBV5-4	TGTGCCAGCAGCTTCCCCGGGACAGGGGGGGTAAACACCATATATTTT	CASSFPGTGGVNTIYF
-	TRBJ2-1	TRBD1	TRBV6-5	TGTGCCAGCAAAGACAGGGGAGTAGTCAATGAGCAGTTCTTC	CASKDRGVVNEQFF
-	TRBJ1-6	-	TRBV28	TGTGCCAGCAGTTTCCGAGGGAGTAATTCACCCCTCCACTTT	CASSFRGSNSPLHF
few	TRBJ2-7	-	TRBV5-1	TGCGCCAGCAGCTTGAGGCCGGGAGTCTACGAGCAGTACTTC	CASSLRPGVYEQYF
-	TRBJ1-1	-	TRBV7-2	TGTGCCAGCAGCGTCTACCCGCCTAACACTGAAGCTTTCTTT	CASSVYPPNTEAFF
few	TRBJ2-7	-	TRBV7-9	TGTGCCAGCAGCTCCCCAGGACAGAGGGGCTACGAGCAGTACTTC	CASSSPGQRGYEQYF
-	TRBJ1-1	TRBD1	TRBV7-9	TGTGCCAGCAGCCCCGGGACAGGGATGAACACTGAAGCTTTCTTT	CASSPGTGMNTEAFF
medium-sized	TRBJ2-2	-	TRBV7-9	TGTGCCAGCAGCTTATTGGCAGGGGAGACCGGGGAGCTGTTTTTT	CASSLLAGETGELFF
few	TRBJ2-7	TRBD2	TRBV10-3	TGTGCCATCAGTGAGTCTCGGACTAGCGGGGAGCAAGAGCAGTACTTC	CAISESRTSGEQEQYF
-	TRBJ2-7	-	TRBV28	TGTGCCAGCAGTTTCCCCCTGACGCTAGGCTACGAGCAGTACTTC	CASSFPLTLGYEQYF
-	TRBJ2-3	TRBD1	TRBV30	TGTGCCTGGAGTCCCGGGACAGGGCTTGATACGCAGTATTTT	CAWSPGTGLDTQYF
-	TRBJ1-5	-	TRBV5-1	TGCGCCAGCAGATATTCGTTATCGGAGAATAGCAATCAGCCCCAGCATTTT	CASRYSLSENSNQPQHF
-	TRBJ2-7	TRBD1	TRBV6-5	TGTGCCAGCAGTTATAATCAGGGGGAACTCTCCTACGAGCAGTACTTC	CASSYNQGELSYEQYF
-	TRBJ2-7	TRBD2	TRBV11-1	TGTGCCAGCAGCTTAAGCGGCGGCGGGGGTTCCTACGAGCAGTACTTC	CASSLSGGGGSYEQYF
-	TRBJ1-1	TRBD1	TRBV27	TGTGCCAGCAGTTTCGACAGGGGGAACACTGAAGCTTTCTTT	CASSFDRGNTEAFF
-	TRBJ2-1	TRBD1	TRBV9	TGTGCCAGCAGCGTACAGGGGGTGGGCAATGAGCAGTTCTTC	CASSVQGVGNEQFF
-	TRBJ2-7	TRBD2	TRBV10-3	TGTGCCATCAGTGAAGATGCGGGAGACCTCTCCTACGAGCAGTACTTC	CAISEDAGDLSYEQYF
-	TRBJ2-5	-	TRBV6-5	TGTGCCAGCAGTCCTGGCGGGGAGACCCAGTACTTC	CASSPGGETQYF
-	TRBJ1-3	-	TRBV25-1	TGTGCCAGCACCCCACATGGGCTGTTCTCTGGAAACACCATATATTTT	CASTPHGLFSGNTIYF
few	TRBJ2-3	-	TRBV14	TGTGCCAGCAGCCAAGACTTGGTGGTAGGAGGCACAGATACGCAGTATTTT	CASSQDLVVGGTDTQYF
medium-sized	TRBJ1-5	-	TRBV6-6	TGTGCCAGCAGCAAAACGACAAACGTTAAACCCCAGCATTTT	CASSKTTNVKPQHF
few	TRBJ2-1	-	TRBV14	TGTGCCAGCAGCCAAGAATGGCCAGGGCTTGAGCAGTTCTTC	CASSQEWPGLEQFF
-	TRBJ2-1	-	TRBV5-5	TGTGCCAGCAGCGCGGGGACCTACGACGCCTACAATGAGCAGTTCTTC	CASSAGTYDAYNEQFF
-	TRBJ2-7	-	TRBV2	TGTGCCAGCAGTGCCCTCGCGGTTGACTCCTACGAGCAGTACTTC	CASSALAVDSYEQYF
-	TRBJ2-7	TRBD2	TRBV5-1	TGCGCCAGCAGCTTGGGGGCACTAGCGGAGCCTCTGGAGCAGTACTTC	CASSLGALAEPLEQYF
-	TRBJ2-7	TRBD2	TRBV7-6	TGTGCCAGCAGCTCAGAAACTGGGGGACTAGATGGCTACGAGCAGTACTTC	CASSSETGGLDGYEQYF
few	TRBJ2-1	TRBD2	TRBV7-9	TGTGCCAGCAGCTTATGGGGTAGCGGGAGCCATGAGCAGTTCTTC	CASSLWGSGSHEQFF
few	TRBJ1-2	-	TRBV6-5	TGTGCCAGCAGTTACTCTGCGGGGCTAGGCTACACCTTC	CASSYSAGLGYTF
-	TRBJ2-1	TRBD2	TRBV5-1	TGCGCCAGTCGGACGGGACTAGCGGGGGGAGAAGAGCAGTTCTTC	CASRTGLAGGEEQFF
-	TRBJ1-2	-	TRBV28	TGTGCCAGCAGTTTCTCCAGACTCTATGGCTACACCTTC	CASSFSRLYGYTF
-	TRBJ2-2	TRBD1	TRBV5-5	TGTGCCAGCAGCTATCACCTGACAGGGACGAACACCGGGGAGCTGTTTTTT	CASSYHLTGTNTGELFF
-	TRBJ2-7	TRBD2	TRBV6-6	TGTGCCAGCAGTTACTCTGGGACTAGCCACGAGCAGTACTTC	CASSYSGTSHEQYF
-	TRBJ2-2	-	TRBV14	TGTGCCAGCAGCCAAGTAAACACCGGGGAGCTGTTTTTT	CASSQVNTGELFF
-	TRBJ1-1	-	TRBV30	TGTGCCTGGAGTTCCGCAGACAGAGAAGCTTTCTTT	CAWSSADREAFF
once	TRBJ2-1	-	TRBV19	TGTGCCAGTAGTATAGGCCCGGGTTACAATGAGCAGTTCTTC	CASSIGPGYNEQFF
-	TRBJ2-3	-	TRBV7-6	TGTGCCAGCAGCTTAGAGCCGGCCCCAGGCGCACAGTATTTT	CASSLEPAPGAQYF
-	TRBJ2-3	TRBD2	TRBV6-4	TGTGCCAGCAGTTCGAGCGGGGGAACGGGCACAGATACGCAGTATTTT	CASSSSGGTGTDTQYF
-	TRBJ2-2	TRBD1	TRBV6-5	TGTGCCAGCAGCCAGGACAGGGAAAATTCCGGGGAGCTGTTTTTT	CASSQDRENSGELFF